These T cell receptor beta chains were read from a single sample in a study of blood T cell repertoires in COVID-19. TCRdb's table, derived via immunoSEQ multiplex PCR, lists solely in-frame clones and lacks some. The repertoire includes around 220,000 clones, roughly 88% of them detected once, and 2% to 2.5% sits in the top ten. Sequencing was carried out using peripheral blood. The receptors originated from a woman between 35 and 50 years old who had recovered from COVID-19. The CDR3 runs from the conserved cysteine through the conserved F or W. Fields, in order: CDR3 protein, CDR3 DNA, V gene, D gene, J gene, clone size. A D gene is named only where the DNA matches it firmly. Clone size is shown for a subset of rows, as once, few, many or a class of expanded clone.

CASSFYRTGPGNTIYF | TGTGCCAGCAGCTTTTACCGGACAGGACCAGGAAACACCATATATTTT | TRBV7-6 | TRBD1 | TRBJ1-3 | .
CASSFDAPGLAAKGGEQFF | TGTGCCAGCAGTTTCGACGCCCCCGGACTAGCGGCCAAGGGGGGTGAGCAGTTCTTC | TRBV6-2/TRBV6-3 | TRBD2 | TRBJ2-1 | .
CASSSGLIYNEQFF | TGTGCCAGCAGTTCCGGACTGATCTACAATGAGCAGTTCTTC | TRBV6-2/TRBV6-3 | . | TRBJ2-1 | few
CASSVGSGADTQYF | TGCGCCAGCAGCGTCGGCTCGGGGGCAGATACGCAGTATTTT | TRBV4-1 | . | TRBJ2-3 | many
CASSLSRGAYEQYF | TGTGCCAGCAGTTTATCGCGGGGGGCCTACGAGCAGTACTTC | TRBV27 | TRBD2 | TRBJ2-7 | .
CASSQDLTGEQYF | TGTGCCAGCAGCCAAGATCTCACTGGCGAGCAGTACTTC | TRBV14 | . | TRBJ2-7 | .
CASSVQGFEGYTF | TGTGCCAGCAGCGTACAGGGTTTCGAGGGCTACACCTTC | TRBV28 | . | TRBJ1-2 | .
CASSQDLTGGKGTEAFF | TGTGCCAGCAGCCAAGACTTGACAGGGGGAAAGGGTACTGAAGCTTTCTTT | TRBV4-2 | TRBD1 | TRBJ1-1 | few
CASKGTGNENTIYF | TGCGCCAGCAAAGGGACAGGGAATGAGAACACCATATATTTT | TRBV5-1 | TRBD1 | TRBJ1-3 | .
CASSSVRGWPTSQETQYF | TGTGCCAGCAGCTCCGTCCGGGGTTGGCCCACTAGCCAAGAGACCCAGTACTTC | TRBV7-2 | . | TRBJ2-5 | .
CAIKGTGANEQFF | TGTGCCATCAAGGGGACAGGGGCCAATGAGCAGTTCTTC | TRBV10-3 | TRBD1 | TRBJ2-1 | .
CASSLTRGRFF | TGTGCCAGCAGTTTAACCAGGGGAAGGTTCTTC | TRBV28 | . | TRBJ2-1 | once
CASSLNGLANEQYF | TGTGCCAGCAGCTTAAATGGACTAGCGAACGAGCAGTACTTC | TRBV7-2 | TRBD2 | TRBJ2-7 | .
CASSLGGQGFRGYGYTF | TGTGCCAGCAGTCTAGGGGGACAGGGCTTTAGGGGCTATGGCTACACCTTC | TRBV28 | TRBD1 | TRBJ1-2 | .
CARGRTSMPDTQYF | TGTGCCAGGGGCAGGACTAGCATGCCAGATACGCAGTATTTT | TRBV19 | TRBD2 | TRBJ2-3 | .
CASSQDPQGNYGYTF | TGCGCCAGCAGCCAAGATCCTCAGGGGAACTATGGCTACACCTTC | TRBV4-1 | . | TRBJ1-2 | .
CASSLGGQVFSGANVLTF | TGTGCCAGCAGCTTAGGGGGACAGGTTTTCTCTGGGGCCAACGTCCTGACTTTC | TRBV7-3 | TRBD1 | TRBJ2-6 | .
CASSIAQGPIYF | TGTGCCAGTAGTATAGCCCAGGGGCCCATATATTTT | TRBV19 | . | TRBJ1-3 | .
CASRGDFYNEQFF | TGTGCCTCACGCGGGGATTTCTACAATGAGCAGTTCTTC | TRBV6-5 | . | TRBJ2-1 | .
CARKQGASTPLHF | TGTGCCAGAAAGCAGGGGGCGAGTACACCCCTCCACTTT | TRBV21-1 | . | TRBJ1-6 | .
CASSLGLAGSQETQYF | TGTGCCAGCAGCTTAGGGCTAGCGGGTTCCCAAGAGACCCAGTACTTC | TRBV7-9 | TRBD2 | TRBJ2-5 | once
CASSQEPRLAYEQYF | TGCGCCAGCAGCCAAGAGCCCAGACTAGCCTACGAGCAGTACTTC | TRBV4-1 | . | TRBJ2-7 | once
CASSSPTGQETQYF | TGTGCCAGCAGCTCCCCGACAGGCCAAGAGACCCAGTACTTC | TRBV7-9 | . | TRBJ2-5 | .
CASSYGTVSSGNTIYF | TGTGCCAGCAGCTACGGGACAGTCAGCTCTGGAAACACCATATATTTT | TRBV6-5 | TRBD1 | TRBJ1-3 | .
CASSLRGSGEKLFF | TGTGCCAGCAGTTTAAGAGGGTCGGGTGAAAAACTGTTTTTT | TRBV27 | . | TRBJ1-4 | .
CASSLVLAGEQYF | TGCGCCAGCAGCTTGGTTCTAGCGGGCGAGCAGTACTTC | TRBV5-1 | TRBD2 | TRBJ2-7 | .
CASSPVRVHEQYF | TGTGCCAGCAGTCCAGTCCGGGTCCACGAGCAGTACTTC | TRBV28 | . | TRBJ2-7 | .
CASSQYPQNEQFF | TGTGCCAGCAGCCAGTACCCCCAGAATGAGCAGTTCTTC | TRBV4-2 | . | TRBJ2-1 | .
CASRGDSPLHF | TGTGCCAGCAGAGGGGATTCACCCCTCCACTTT | TRBV28 | . | TRBJ1-6 | few
CASKPGTGWGSPLHF | TGTGCCAGCAAACCGGGCACAGGGTGGGGTTCACCCCTCCACTTT | TRBV6-5 | . | TRBJ1-6 | .
CADGQSNQPQHF | TGTGCCGACGGACAGAGCAATCAGCCCCAGCATTTT | TRBV28 | . | TRBJ1-5 | .
CASRPVGTRYNEQFF | TGTGCCAGCAGACCCGTGGGGACACGTTACAATGAGCAGTTCTTC | TRBV6-5 | . | TRBJ2-1 | .
CASSLDSLYNEQFF | TGTGCCAGCAGCTTGGATAGCCTCTACAATGAGCAGTTCTTC | TRBV11-3 | . | TRBJ2-1 | .
CASSLGAGSGYTF | TGCGCCAGCAGCTTGGGGGCAGGGTCTGGCTACACCTTC | TRBV5-1 | . | TRBJ1-2 | once
CASSFTGGRYEQYF | TGTGCCAGCAGTTTTACGGGGGGCCGCTACGAGCAGTACTTC | TRBV27 | . | TRBJ2-7 | .
CASSDSYGQGRYGYTF | TGTGCCAGCAGTGATTCCTACGGACAGGGGAGATATGGCTACACCTTC | TRBV6-4 | TRBD1 | TRBJ1-2 | .
CASSQGRQTGGYEQYF | TGTGCCAGCAGCCAAGGTCGACAGACGGGGGGCTACGAGCAGTACTTC | TRBV3-1/TRBV3-2 | TRBD2 | TRBJ2-7 | .
CASSPGAAPLHF | TGTGCCAGCAGCCCAGGGGCGGCACCCCTCCACTTT | TRBV3-1/TRBV3-2 | . | TRBJ1-6 | few
CASSRDRGAGELFF | TGTGCCAGCAGCCGGGACAGGGGAGCCGGGGAGCTGTTTTTT | TRBV6-5 | TRBD1 | TRBJ2-2 | .
CASRFNSGLNTGELFF | TGTGCCAGTAGGTTTAATAGCGGGTTGAACACCGGGGAGCTGTTTTTT | TRBV19 | TRBD2 | TRBJ2-2 | .
CASSLMGLNTGELFF | TGCGCCAGCAGCTTGATGGGGCTGAACACCGGGGAGCTGTTTTTT | TRBV5-1 | . | TRBJ2-2 | .
CASSRGGTDTQYF | TGCGCCAGCAGTCGGGGGGGCACAGATACGCAGTATTTT | TRBV10-2 | TRBD2 | TRBJ2-3 | few
CASFRVNTEAFF | TGTGCCAGCTTCCGGGTGAACACTGAAGCTTTCTTT | TRBV2 | . | TRBJ1-1 | .
CASMIRTDYGYTF | TGTGCCAGCATGATCCGGACAGACTATGGCTACACCTTC | TRBV2 | . | TRBJ1-2 | .
CASSTDTYNEQFF | TGTGCCAGCAGCACGGACACTTACAATGAGCAGTTCTTC | TRBV5-4 | . | TRBJ2-1 | few
CASSLGTGGFEQYF | TGTGCCAGCAGCTTAGGGACAGGGGGATTCGAGCAGTACTTC | TRBV7-9 | TRBD1 | TRBJ2-7 | .
CASSPVIDGYTF | TGTGCCAGCAGCCCGGTTATAGATGGCTACACCTTC | TRBV12-3/TRBV12-4 | . | TRBJ1-2 | .
CASSYRQVGTYEQYF | TGTGCCAGCAGTTACCGACAGGTAGGAACCTACGAGCAGTACTTC | TRBV6-2/TRBV6-3 | . | TRBJ2-7 | once